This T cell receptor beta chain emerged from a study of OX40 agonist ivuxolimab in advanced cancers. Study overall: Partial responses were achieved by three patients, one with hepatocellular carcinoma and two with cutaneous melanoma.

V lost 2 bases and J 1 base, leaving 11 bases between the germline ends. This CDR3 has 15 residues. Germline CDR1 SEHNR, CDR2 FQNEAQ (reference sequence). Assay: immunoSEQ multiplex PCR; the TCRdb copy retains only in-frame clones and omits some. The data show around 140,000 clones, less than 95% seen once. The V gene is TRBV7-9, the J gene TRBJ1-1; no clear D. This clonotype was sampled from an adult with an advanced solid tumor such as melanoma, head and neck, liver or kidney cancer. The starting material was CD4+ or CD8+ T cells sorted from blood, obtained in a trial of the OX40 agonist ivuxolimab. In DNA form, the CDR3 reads TGTGCCAGCAGCTTAATCCCAGCCCCGAACACTGAAGCTTTCTTT. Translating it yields CASSLIPAPNTEAFF.